These 7 T cell receptor beta chains originate from one sample sequenced in a study of blood T cell repertoires in COVID-19. Sequencing was performed with immunoSEQ multiplex PCR; in TCRdb, only in-frame clones are kept and a portion is missing. The sample shows tens of thousands of clones, approximately 70% of them seen only once. Material for sequencing was peripheral blood. Source of these receptors: a woman aged 70-85 years with acute or convalescent COVID-19.

The chain links TRBV28 to TRBJ1-1; possible D gene TRBD1, 5 bases. The CDR3 totals 14 residues. Trimming removed 7 bases at V and 4 bases at J, with 16 bases between. Germline loops: CDR1 MDHEN, CDR2 SYDVKM. The CDR3 DNA follows: TGTGCCAGCACGGCGGGGGGGTTGAGCACTGAAGCTTTCTTT. This gives the protein CASTAGGLSTEAFF.

This clone was found a few times. The chain combines TRBV2 with TRBJ1-6; D may be TRBD1 (5 bases). Per germline, CDR1 SNHLY and CDR2 FYNNEI. This CDR3 region has 13 residues. V gave up 7 bases and J gave up 2 bases, with 6 bases separating them. CDR3 nucleotides: TGTGCCAGCAAGGGGACCTATAATTCACCCCTCCACTTT. This encodes CASKGTYNSPLHF.

The gene calls are TRBV10-3 and TRBJ1-4; maybe TRBD1 (6 bases). Trimming took off 6 bases at V and 8 bases at J, with 16 bases between the two ends. The CDR3 is 14 amino acids. Germline V lookup: CDR1 ENHRY, CDR2 SYGVKD. The CDR3 bases are TGTGCCATCAGCCCCACAGGGAGAGGGGAAAAACTGTTTTTT. Translated, it gives CAISPTGRGEKLFF.

The chain joins TRBV3-1 (or the pseudogene TRBV3-2) to TRBJ2-2; 15 nucleotides agree with TRBD2. Germline V gene data show CDR1 as LGHDT and CDR2 as YNNKEL (reference sequence). Unmatched junction bases numbered 10, after V lost 2 bases and J lost 0 bases. The CDR3 runs 21 residues. CDR3 in amino acids: CASSQSPGLAGGGANTGELFF. Here the CDR3 DNA reads TGTGCCAGCAGCCAATCCCCGGGACTAGCGGGAGGCGGCGCGAACACCGGGGAGCTGTTTTTT.

The genes are TRBV5-1 and TRBJ2-3, with D possibly TRBD2 on 5 matching bases. Germline V gene lookup returns CDR1 SGHRS and CDR2 YFSETQ. The V end was cut by 0 bases, the J end by 0 bases, with 11 bases between. The CDR3 is made up of 16 amino acids. DNA of the CDR3: TGCGCCAGCAGCTTGGCCGAGCGGAGCAGCACAGATACGCAGTATTTT. Amino acids: CASSLAERSSTDTQYF.

This chain joins TRBV11-2 and TRBJ1-5; no clear D gene. This CDR3 has 14 residues. CDR1 is SGHAT and CDR2 is FQNNGV in the germline V gene. Trimming removed 0 bases at V and 7 bases at J, with 10 bases between. This CDR3 reads CASSLDLGYQPQHF. The CDR3 nucleotides are TGTGCCAGCAGCTTAGATCTAGGCTACCAGCCCCAGCATTTT.

The V gene is TRBV6-6, the J gene TRBJ1-1; 12 bases are shared with TRBD1. The germline V gene has CDR1 MNHNY and CDR2 SVGAGI (reference sequence). The CDR3 sequence is 14 residues long. V was clipped by 7 bases and J by 11 bases; unmatched bases: 11. DNA of the CDR3: TGTGCCAGCATCCCCAGCGGGACAGGGGGCAGGGCTTTCTTT. Its protein product is CASIPSGTGGRAFF.